This T cell receptor (beta chain) was sequenced for a study of blood T cell repertoires in COVID-19. Turning to the study itself: From T cells, B-cell-depleted T cells, or PBMCs came the material, which was cDNA or gDNA.

In germline, CDR1 is SEHNR, CDR2 FQNEAQ (reference sequence). The CDR3 is 13 amino acids. V lost 3 bases, J lost 1 base, and 6 bases lay in between. About this clone itself: The sample carries other DNA sequences with the same CDR3.

Per the authors' pipeline: Amplification of reference gene primers was used by the study to estimate nucleated cell counts. TCRdb keeps only in-frame clones here, not all; method: immunoSEQ multiplex PCR. The DNA gave D and trimming, while V, J and clone size come from that table. This sample has some 250,000 clones, with 75% to 90% found just once. Sequencing used peripheral blood. The sequence derives from a man in his thirties or forties with active or convalescent COVID-19. The rearrangement uses TRBV7-9 and TRBJ1-1; D remains ambiguous. The DNA of the CDR3 is TGTGCCAGCAGCTTGTCGGGGAACACTGAAGCTTTCTTT. Translated: CASSLSGNTEAFF. Supplemented by reference TRBV7-9 and TRBJ1-1, the full variable domain reads DTGVSQNPRHKITKRGQNVTFRCDPISEHNRLYWYRQTLGQGPEFLTYFQNEAQLEKSRLLSDRFSAERPKGSFSTLEIQRTEQGDSAMYLCASSLSGNTEAFFGQGTRLTVV.